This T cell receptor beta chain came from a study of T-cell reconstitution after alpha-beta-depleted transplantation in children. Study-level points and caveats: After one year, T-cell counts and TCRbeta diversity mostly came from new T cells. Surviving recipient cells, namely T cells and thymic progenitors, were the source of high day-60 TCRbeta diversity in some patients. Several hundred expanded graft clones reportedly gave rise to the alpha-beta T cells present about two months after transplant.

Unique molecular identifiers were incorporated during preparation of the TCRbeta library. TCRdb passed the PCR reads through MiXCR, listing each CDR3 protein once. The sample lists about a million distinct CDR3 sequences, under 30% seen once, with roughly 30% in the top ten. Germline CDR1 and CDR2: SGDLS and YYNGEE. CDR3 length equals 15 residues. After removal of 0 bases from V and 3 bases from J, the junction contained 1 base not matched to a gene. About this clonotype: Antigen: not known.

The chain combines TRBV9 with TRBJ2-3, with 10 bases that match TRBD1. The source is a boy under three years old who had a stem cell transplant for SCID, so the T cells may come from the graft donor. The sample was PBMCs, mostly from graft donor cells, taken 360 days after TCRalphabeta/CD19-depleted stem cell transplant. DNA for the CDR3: TGTGCCAGCAGCGTAGCGGGACAGGGGACAGATACGCAGTATTTT. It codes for CASSVAGQGTDTQYF.